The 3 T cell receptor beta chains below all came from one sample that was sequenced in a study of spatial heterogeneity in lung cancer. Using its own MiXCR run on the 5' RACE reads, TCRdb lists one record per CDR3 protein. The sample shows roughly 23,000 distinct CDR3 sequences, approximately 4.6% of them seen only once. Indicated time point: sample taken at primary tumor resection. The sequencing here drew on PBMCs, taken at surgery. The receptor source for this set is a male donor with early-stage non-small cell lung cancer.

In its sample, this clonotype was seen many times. The CDR3 DNA reads TGCAGCGTTGATAAGACAGGGGCAGAAACTGAAGCTTTCTTT. It yields the protein CSVDKTGAETEAFF. The chain uses TRBV29-1 and TRBJ1-1, with 8 positions matching TRBD1. The CDR3 covers 14 residues. The junction had 8 bases not matched to a gene; V was cut back by 3 bases and J by 5 bases. The germline CDR1 and CDR2 sequences are SQVTM and ANQGSEA. Full variable domain (remainder filled in from reference TRBV29-1 and TRBJ1-1): SAVISQKPSRDICQRGTSLTIQCQVDSQVTMMFWYRQQPGQSLTLIATANQGSEATYESGFVIDKFPISRPNLTFSTLTVSNMSPEDSSIYLCSVDKTGAETEAFFGQGTRLTVV.

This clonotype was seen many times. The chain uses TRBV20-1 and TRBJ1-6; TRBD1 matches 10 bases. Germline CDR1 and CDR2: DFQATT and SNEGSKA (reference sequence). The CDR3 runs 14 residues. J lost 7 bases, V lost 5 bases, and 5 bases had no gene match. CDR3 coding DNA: TGCAGTGCTGACGGGACAGGGGTGAATTCACCCCTCCACTTT. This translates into CSADGTGVNSPLHF.

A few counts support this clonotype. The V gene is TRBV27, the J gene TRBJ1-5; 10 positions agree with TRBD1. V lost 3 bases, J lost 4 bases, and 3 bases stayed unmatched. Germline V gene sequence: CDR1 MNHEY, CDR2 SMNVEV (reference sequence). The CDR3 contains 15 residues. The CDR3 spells CASSFDRGLNQPQHF. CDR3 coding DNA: TGTGCCAGCAGTTTTGACAGGGGGCTAAATCAGCCCCAGCATTTT.